A single T cell receptor beta chain is shown here with its context. Its specificity is not known. V lost 4 bases to trimming and J lost 7 bases; unmatched junction nucleotides: 4. The CDR3 contains 13 residues. Looked up from germline, CDR1 is LNHDA and CDR2 is SQIVND (reference sequence). The data belong to a study of T cell responses to AZD1222 COVID-19 vaccine. Study-wide results and caveats: Reportedly, nearly half of unique spike TCRs recognized epitopes outside B.1.351/B.1.1.7 mutations. Clonal diversity may have been underestimated in mostly white British donors. Repertoires were obtained only post-peak T cell response.

Using immunoSEQ multiplex PCR, the repertoire was profiled, and TCRdb retains in-frame clones only, with some absent. The repertoire holds about 130,000 clones, with around 92% as singletons. J is TRBJ1-5 and V is TRBV19; TRBD1 matches at 7 bases. The sequence derives from an adult in good health. Sequenced here: peripheral blood, sampled on day 0 of AZD1222 vaccination. The CDR3 DNA reads as TGTGCCAGTAGTACAGGGGGGTGGCAGCCCCAGCATTTT. This encodes CASSTGGWQPQHF.